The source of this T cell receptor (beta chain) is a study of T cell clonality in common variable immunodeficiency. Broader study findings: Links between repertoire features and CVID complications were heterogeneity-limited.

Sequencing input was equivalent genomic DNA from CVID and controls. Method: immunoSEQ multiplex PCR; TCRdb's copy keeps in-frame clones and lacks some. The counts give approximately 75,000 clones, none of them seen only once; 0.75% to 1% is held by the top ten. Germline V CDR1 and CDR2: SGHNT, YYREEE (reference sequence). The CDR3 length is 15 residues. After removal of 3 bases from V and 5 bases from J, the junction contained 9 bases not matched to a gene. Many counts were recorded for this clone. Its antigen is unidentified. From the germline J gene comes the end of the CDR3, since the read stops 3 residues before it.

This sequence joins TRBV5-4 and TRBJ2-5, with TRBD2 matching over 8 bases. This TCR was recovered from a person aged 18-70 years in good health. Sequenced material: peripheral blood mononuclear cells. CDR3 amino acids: CASSSTAGGMETQYF. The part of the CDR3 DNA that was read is TGTGCCAGCAGCTCCACCGCGGGAGGTATGGAGACC.